The next 11 T cell receptor beta chains were all read from a single sample in a study of blood T cell repertoires in COVID-19. This table comes from immunoSEQ multiplex PCR, and its TCRdb copy is limited to in-frame clones, with some not included. Of over 150,000 clones listed, about 83% were seen once; the top ten hold under 3.5%. The sample comprised peripheral blood. The receptor set was obtained from a woman of 80 years or more with COVID-19, enrolled during active disease.

The chain employs TRBV3-1 (or the pseudogene TRBV3-2) and TRBJ2-7, with TRBD1 matching 7 bases. With 3 bases clipped from V and 13 bases from J, the junction kept 9 bases outside the gene matches. CDR3 length: 12 amino acids. Germline CDR1 reads LGHDT; CDR2 reads YNNKEL (reference sequence). CDR3 sequence: CASSQSRDSPYF. In DNA, the CDR3 is TGTGCCAGCAGCCAGAGCCGGGACAGCCCTTACTTC.

V is TRBV9 and J is TRBJ2-3; TRBD1 might be the D (5 bases). V gave up 7 bases and J gave up 0 bases, with 15 bases separating them. The CDR3 length is 15 residues. CDR1 SGDLS and CDR2 YYNGEE come from the germline V gene. The CDR3 coding sequence is TGTGCCAGCGCCAGGGCGAGAAGGAGCACAGATACGCAGTATTTT. Translation gives CASARARRSTDTQYF.

The V gene is TRBV3-1 (or the pseudogene TRBV3-2), the J gene TRBJ1-2; a weak D match, TRBD1 (5 bases). The germline V and J ends were trimmed by 6 bases and 7 bases, with 18 bases remaining between them. The V gene's germline CDR1 is LGHDT and CDR2 YNNKEL (reference sequence). The CDR3 has 14 residues. The CDR3 spells CASRDRGGAVGYTF. The CDR3 DNA reads as TGTGCCAGCAGGGACCGGGGAGGGGCTGTTGGCTACACCTTC.

V and J are TRBV7-8 and TRBJ1-5, with D hard to call. Trimming stripped 1 base from V and 6 bases from J, with 4 bases between. The CDR3 sequence is 12 residues long. Germline values: CDR1 SGHVS, CDR2 FQNEAQ. CDR3: CASSLDGQPQHF. CDR3 DNA sequence: TGTGCCAGCAGCTTAGACGGTCAGCCCCAGCATTTT. Supplemented by reference TRBV7-8 and TRBJ1-5, the full variable domain reads GAGVSQSPRYKVAKRGQDVALRCDPISGHVSLFWYQQALGQGPEFLTYFQNEAQLDKSGLPSDRFFAERPEGSVSTLKIQRTQQEDSAVYLCASSLDGQPQHFGDGTRLSIL.

The CDR3: CASSIAGSSNQPQHF. For the CDR3, the DNA is TGTGCCAGTAGTATTGCAGGGTCGAGCAATCAGCCCCAGCATTTT. The chain carries TRBV19 and TRBJ1-5; perhaps TRBD1 as D (5 bases). This CDR3 region has 15 residues. V lost 3 bases and J 1 base, leaving 10 bases between the germline ends. The germline V gene has CDR1 LNHDA and CDR2 SQIVND (reference sequence).

The chain carries TRBV7-2 and TRBJ1-2; D gene unclear. CDR3 length: 13 amino acids. Trimming pared 5 bases from V and 7 bases from J, leaving 14 bases between. Looked up from germline, CDR1 is SGHTA and CDR2 is FQGNSA. This CDR3 is CASSRTGEAGYTF. DNA for the CDR3: TGTGCCAGCAGCCGAACCGGGGAGGCTGGCTACACCTTC.

This chain joins TRBV29-1 and TRBJ2-7; the match to TRBD1 covers 7 bases. CDR3 length: 12 amino acids. After removal of 5 bases from V and 7 bases from J, the junction contained 8 bases not matched to a gene. Germline values: CDR1 SQVTM, CDR2 ANQGSEA. The CDR3 protein is CSVHDRAGEQYF. CDR3 sequence (DNA): TGCAGCGTTCATGACAGGGCAGGAGAGCAGTACTTC.

The chain combines TRBV24-1 with TRBJ2-7; unclear D gene. Germline assignment: CDR1 KGHDR and CDR2 SFDVKD. Deletions cut 3 bases from V and 1 base from J, with 6 bases between. This CDR3 comprises 13 residues. CDR3 DNA sequence: TGTGCCACCAGTGATCCCCTGTCCTACGAGCAGTACTTC. This gives the protein CATSDPLSYEQYF.

V is TRBV7-2 and J is TRBJ1-2; 7 bases line up with TRBD1. Germline V gene lookup returns CDR1 SGHTA and CDR2 FQGNSA. The CDR3 consists of 17 residues. The ends lost 1 base at V and 1 base at J; junction bases unmatched: 9. The CDR3 DNA reads as TGTGCCAGCAGCTTAGGGGCCGGGACAGCTAATAACTATGGCTACACCTTC. It translates to CASSLGAGTANNYGYTF.

The gene calls are TRBV5-1 and TRBJ2-4; 9 nucleotides align to TRBD1. V was clipped by 4 bases and J by 8 bases; unmatched bases: 4. The CDR3 has 13 amino acids. CDR1 and CDR2 (germline): SGHRS, YFSETQ. CDR3 nucleotide sequence: TGCGCCAGCAGCCTACAGGGGGCGGACATTCAGTACTTC. Translation: CASSLQGADIQYF.

As regards this clone: The junction departs from germline at one end; a sequencing error may be responsible. V gene TRBV6-5 combines with J gene TRBJ2-3; D uncertain. The CDR3 sequence is 13 residues long. Germline-derived CDR1 and CDR2 are MNHEY and SVGAGI. CDR3 in amino acids: CASSPHRADTQYF. In DNA form, the CDR3 reads TGCGCCAGCAGCCCGCATAGAGCGGATACGCAGTATTTT.